This T cell receptor beta chain was retrieved from a study of CXCR3-negative and CXCR3-positive naive CD8 T cells. Looking at the study overall: Per-library TRB read counts averaged about 1.5 +/- 0.3 million, adding up to around 130 million in total. The study, taken as a whole, reports: The TRB CDR3s that CXCR3-positive naive cells carried were more hydrophobic than those of CXCR3-negative naive cells. Diversity proved comparably high across both naive subsets and much lower in memory CD8+ cells.

Per germline, CDR1 SGHAT and CDR2 FQNNGV. The CDR3 is made up of 19 amino acids. Its frequency marks this clonotype as medium-sized. Its antigen is as yet unknown. Triplicate approximately 300,000-cell sorts were made of each CD8+ T cell subset. The method, 5' RACE with UMI labels, was used to prepare the TRB cDNA libraries. Reanalyzing the 5' RACE reads, TCRdb keeps one entry per CDR3 protein, without DNA. This listing includes about 3,100 distinct CDR3 sequences. The sequence derives from a human donor in good health. Some clones in this sample may be carry-over from other donors' samples. The chain uses TRBV11-2 and TRBJ2-2; TCRdb's D call of TRBD2 is untestable without DNA. Sequenced material: naive CXCR3+ CD8+ T cells from blood. The subset here: CD45RO-CCR7+CD27+CD95- naive CD8+ T cells expressing CXCR3 (TNR3+). The chain's CDR3 is CASSSPNIPGPLRTGELFF. Full variable domain (remainder filled in from reference TRBV11-2 and TRBJ2-2): EAGVAQSPRYKIIEKRQSVAFWCNPISGHATLYWYQQILGQGPKLLIQFQNNGVVDDSQLPKDRFSAERLKGVDSTLKIQPAKLEDSAVYLCASSSPNIPGPLRTGELFFGEGSRLTVL.